These T cell receptor beta chains were read from a single sample in a study of blood T cell repertoires in COVID-19. Profiled with immunoSEQ multiplex PCR; TCRdb holds only in-frame clones, not every one. The sample has about 410,000 clones, roughly 90% seen once. The source material was peripheral blood. These TCRs come from a woman between 35 and 50 years old with COVID-19, enrolled during active disease. Both conserved end residues are part of each CDR3. The D gene is left open where the match is weak. Size is stated for part of the rows, as once, few or many counts, or as a class when the clone is expanded.

v_gene	d_gene	abundance	len	j_gene	CDR3nt	CDR3aa
TRBV10-2	.	.	14	TRBJ1-5	TGCGCCAGCAGTGACAGGGAAAGGTATCAGCCCCAGCATTTT	CASSDRERYQPQHF
TRBV27	.	.	16	TRBJ1-4	TGTGCCAGCAGTACTACCGCGGGGTGGCCTAATGAAAAACTGTTTTTT	CASSTTAGWPNEKLFF
TRBV6-6	.	.	15	TRBJ2-7	TGTGCCAGCAGTTTTGAGCCTCAACCTTCCAACGAGCAGTACTTC	CASSFEPQPSNEQYF
TRBV5-1	.	.	12	TRBJ2-7	TGCGCCAGCAGCATAACGGGCTACGAGCAGTACTTC	CASSITGYEQYF
TRBV6-5	TRBD1	.	14	TRBJ1-2	TGTGCCTCAGATGGGACAGGGGGTGGCAGAGGCTACACCTTC	CASDGTGGGRGYTF
TRBV6-5	.	.	14	TRBJ1-4	TGTGCCAGCAGATCCAGACAGGAGAATGAAAAACTGTTTTTT	CASRSRQENEKLFF
TRBV28	.	.	12	TRBJ1-4	TGTGGGTCACAAAGCGGGAATGAAAAACTGTTTTTT	CGSQSGNEKLFF
TRBV30	TRBD1	.	17	TRBJ2-1	TGTGCCTGGAGTGCCCTGACCGGGACAGAGGCCTACAATGAGCAGTTCTTC	CAWSALTGTEAYNEQFF
TRBV12-3/TRBV12-4	.	.	13	TRBJ1-3	TGTGCCAGCAGTTTTTTATCCGGAAACACCATATATTTT	CASSFLSGNTIYF
TRBV7-2	.	.	14	TRBJ1-1	TGTGCCAGCAGCTTAAGCGGAGGGCTGGTTGAAGCTTTCTTT	CASSLSGGLVEAFF
TRBV5-1	.	.	14	TRBJ2-4	TGCGCCAGCAGCCCGGACCTTGGAGGAAACATTCAGTACTTC	CASSPDLGGNIQYF
TRBV4-3	.	once	15	TRBJ1-2	TGCGCCAGCAGCCAAGAGACCTTGAGGGCTGATGGCTACACCTTC	CASSQETLRADGYTF
TRBV6-6	TRBD1	.	14	TRBJ1-2	TGTGCCAGCAGTTACCGAGGGACAGGGGTGGGCTACACCTTC	CASSYRGTGVGYTF
TRBV12-3/TRBV12-4	.	.	12	TRBJ1-2	TGTGCCAGCAGTTTAGGAGGGCCTGGCTACACCTTC	CASSLGGPGYTF
TRBV5-4	TRBD2	.	18	TRBJ2-1	TGTGCCAGCAGCCTAAGCCACGGCCGTTCGGCAGCGGGGTTAGAGCAGTTCTTC	CASSLSHGRSAAGLEQFF
TRBV6-5	TRBD1	.	15	TRBJ1-5	TGTGCCAGCAGTTACCTACAGGGGAGGAATCAGCCCCAGCATTTT	CASSYLQGRNQPQHF
TRBV5-1	TRBD1	.	14	TRBJ1-1	TGCGCCAGCAGCGTGGACAGGACGGGCACTGAAGCTTTCTTT	CASSVDRTGTEAFF
TRBV7-2	TRBD1	.	15	TRBJ1-2	TGTGCCAGCAGCCGGGACAGCGGAGCTTACTATGGCTACACCTTC	CASSRDSGAYYGYTF
TRBV29-1	TRBD1	.	13	TRBJ2-7	TGCAGCGTTGGCCGGGACAGAGACTACGAGCAGTACTTC	CSVGRDRDYEQYF
TRBV16	TRBD1	.	18	TRBJ1-3	TGTGCCAGCAGCCAATTGGGGACAGGTTTACACTCTGGAAACACCATATATTTT	CASSQLGTGLHSGNTIYF
TRBV7-9	.	few	13	TRBJ2-7	TGTGCCAGCAGCTTAGGCGATGTCTACGAGCAGTACTTC	CASSLGDVYEQYF
TRBV27	TRBD1	.	17	TRBJ2-1	TGTGCCAGCAGTTCTCCGGGACAGGCTCATCCTCGGAATGAGCAGTTCTTC	CASSSPGQAHPRNEQFF
TRBV28	TRBD1	.	13	TRBJ1-2	TGTGCCAGCAGCTCGGGACAGGGATATGGCTACACCTTC	CASSSGQGYGYTF
TRBV18	TRBD1	.	13	TRBJ2-7	TGTGCCAGCTCACGGACAGGGACCTACGAGCAGTACTTC	CASSRTGTYEQYF
TRBV5-1	TRBD2	.	15	TRBJ2-1	TGCGCCAGCAGCACAGGTCTAGCGGAATACAATGAGCAGTTCTTC	CASSTGLAEYNEQFF
TRBV6-5	.	.	11	TRBJ2-5	TGTGCCAGCAGTTACCGAGAGACCCAGTACTTC	CASSYRETQYF
TRBV9	TRBD2	.	14	TRBJ2-7	TGTGCCAGCAGCGTAGAACTAGCGGGAGTCGAGCAGTACTTC	CASSVELAGVEQYF
TRBV7-9	.	.	14	TRBJ1-5	TGTGCCAGCAGCTTAGAGGGGTTCTCCGGGCCCCAGCATTTT	CASSLEGFSGPQHF
TRBV7-9	TRBD1	.	14	TRBJ1-2	TGTGCCAGCAGCGAGACCGGGACAGGCGGTGGCTACACCTTC	CASSETGTGGGYTF
TRBV7-3	.	.	13	TRBJ2-3	TGTGCCAGCAGCCCGGAGTACACAGATACGCAGTATTTT	CASSPEYTDTQYF
TRBV4-1	.	few	15	TRBJ1-1	TGCGCCAGCAGCCAAGTTCGGGGGAAGGGAACTGAAGCTTTCTTT	CASSQVRGKGTEAFF
TRBV9	.	.	14	TRBJ2-3	TGTGCCAGCAGCGTAGGAGGTTTCGCAGATACGCAGTATTTT	CASSVGGFADTQYF
TRBV5-1	TRBD1	.	15	TRBJ1-2	TGCGCCAGCAGCAGGGACAGGGACTTTAGGTTGGGCTACACCTTC	CASSRDRDFRLGYTF
TRBV9	.	.	13	TRBJ2-2	TGTGCCAGCAGCGCAGCGCCCTCCGGGGAGCTGTTTTTT	CASSAAPSGELFF
TRBV7-2	.	few	13	TRBJ1-5	TGTGCCAGCAGCTTAGACAGGGATCAGCCCCAGCATTTT	CASSLDRDQPQHF
TRBV20-1	.	.	11	TRBJ2-3	TGCAGTGCTAGTCTTGTAGATACGCAGTATTTT	CSASLVDTQYF
TRBV28	TRBD2	.	15	TRBJ2-2	TGTGCCAGCAGTTTATGGGGGAGGGCCTTAGGGGAGCTGTTTTTT	CASSLWGRALGELFF
TRBV27	.	once	13	TRBJ2-7	TGTGCCAGCAGTTTTCAGGGAACCTACGAGCAGTACTTC	CASSFQGTYEQYF
TRBV27	.	.	13	TRBJ2-7	TGTGCCAGCAGTTACGCTAGCGACTACGAGCAGTACTTC	CASSYASDYEQYF
TRBV12-5	.	.	18	TRBJ1-5	TGTGCTAGTGGTTTGGTAGATCTCCCGGGGGGTAGCAATCAGCCCCAGCATTTT	CASGLVDLPGGSNQPQHF